What follows are 28 T cell receptor beta chains derived from one specimen sequenced in a study of blood T cell repertoires in COVID-19. TCRdb's table, derived via immunoSEQ multiplex PCR, lists solely in-frame clones and lacks some. The sample includes approximately 150,000 clones, 84% of them seen just once. Sequences were obtained from peripheral blood. The receptors here all came from a human donor in a cohort sampled during active COVID-19.

This clone was seen once. The chain has TRBV25-1 and TRBJ2-3, with TRBD1 matching over 8 bases. The junction had 11 bases not matched to a gene; V was cut back by 3 bases and J by 6 bases. The CDR3 totals 16 residues. Germline V gene lookup returns CDR1 MGHDK and CDR2 SYGVNS. The CDR3 protein is CASSDLTGEPTDTQYF. In DNA form, the CDR3 reads TGTGCCAGCAGTGACCTGACAGGGGAGCCCACGGATACGCAGTATTTT.

The CDR3 loop reads CARSRMTSSDIQYF. CDR3 DNA: TGTGCCAGAAGCCGGATGACTAGTAGCGACATTCAGTACTTC. V is TRBV5-3 and J is TRBJ2-4; a weak D match, TRBD2 (6 bases). TRBV5-3 qualifies as an ORF whose function is uncertain. V was shortened by 4 bases and J by 8 bases, with 16 bases between the two germline ends. The CDR3 sequence is 14 residues long.

The CDR3 DNA sequence: TGTGCCAGCAGTGCCTACAGGGTATGGACAGCTAACTATGGCTACACCTTC. Translation gives CASSAYRVWTANYGYTF. The chain uses TRBV28 and TRBJ1-2, with D tentatively TRBD1 (6 bases). V dropped 5 bases and J dropped 0 bases, with 19 bases sitting between them. This CDR3 is built from 17 residues. Germline values: CDR1 MDHEN, CDR2 SYDVKM.

This sequence joins TRBV12-3 or TRBV12-4 and TRBJ2-3; D uncertain. There are 13 residues in the CDR3. Trimming stripped 7 bases from V and 5 bases from J, with 13 bases between. CDR3 residues: CASMGLRIDTQYF. CDR3 sequence (DNA): TGTGCCAGCATGGGCTTACGAATAGATACGCAGTATTTT.

The chain has TRBV4-1 and TRBJ2-7, with 8 positions matching TRBD2. Germline lookup yields CDR1 MGHRA and CDR2 YSYEKL. The CDR3 covers 17 residues. Unmatched junction bases numbered 9, after V lost 1 base and J lost 1 base. In DNA form, the CDR3 reads TGCGCCAGCAGCCAAGGGGTTTCAAGCGGGGGATCCTACGAGCAGTACGTC. This translates into CASSQGVSSGGSYEQYV.

J is TRBJ2-5 and V is TRBV5-4; a possible D gene is TRBD1 (6 bases). Germline-derived CDR1 and CDR2 are SGHNT and YYREEE (reference sequence). There are 15 residues in the CDR3. Trimming stripped 2 bases from V and 5 bases from J, with 16 bases between. CDR3 sequence (DNA): TGTGCCAGCAGCTTCCGGGACACAGTGGGGGAGACCCAGTACTTC. It translates to CASSFRDTVGETQYF.

This clone appeared once. This chain joins TRBV6-1 and TRBJ1-4; the match to TRBD1 covers 8 bases. The germline CDR1 and CDR2 sequences are MNHNS and SASEGT. Germline trimming cut 3 bases from V and 6 bases from J; bases unmatched to any gene: 6. The CDR3 is 15 residues long. The CDR3 protein is CASSDGGQVDEKLFF. The CDR3 coding sequence is TGTGCCAGCAGTGACGGGGGACAGGTGGATGAAAAACTGTTTTTT.

This chain connects TRBV5-1 to TRBJ1-2; possibly TRBD1 for D (5 bases). Germline V gene sequence: CDR1 SGHRS, CDR2 YFSETQ. Trimming took 0 bases from V and 4 from J, leaving 19 bases between them. The CDR3 length is 17 residues. The CDR3 DNA reads as TGCGCCAGCAGCTTGGGGGCCGCAGGGCCGCTAGGCTATGGCTACACCTTC. Translation gives CASSLGAAGPLGYGYTF.

The V and J genes are TRBV25-1 and TRBJ2-1; D not certain. Trimming shortened V by 4 bases and J by 9 bases, and 10 bases separated the two germline ends. The CDR3 spans 12 residues. Germline lookup yields CDR1 MGHDK and CDR2 SYGVNS. The CDR3: CASSGPFGEQFF. The CDR3 DNA follows: TGTGCCAGCAGTGGGCCATTTGGTGAGCAGTTCTTC.

The V gene is TRBV21-1, the J gene TRBJ2-2; the D segment call TRBD2 is taken from the table without a DNA check. TRBV21-1 has pseudogene status. The CDR3 spans 15 residues. The CDR3 nucleotides are TGTGCCAGCAGCAAAATAGACTACAACACCGGGGAGCTGTTTTTT. As protein: CASSKIDYNTGELFF.

The V call is TRBV10-3, the J call TRBJ1-4; D is uncertain. The CDR3 totals 15 residues. Germline assignment: CDR1 ENHRY and CDR2 SYGVKD. The V end was cut by 6 bases, the J end by 6 bases, with 17 bases between. The CDR3 DNA is TGTGCCATCAGCCCGGACGCGGGAGTCGATGAAAAACTGTTTTTT. Its protein is CAISPDAGVDEKLFF.

The chain is built from TRBV5-1 and TRBJ2-3, with TRBD1 as a possible D gene (5 bases). Trimming shortened V by 0 bases and J by 5 bases, and 16 bases separated the two germline ends. Per the germline V gene, CDR1 is SGHRS and CDR2 is YFSETQ. This CDR3 has 16 residues. The DNA of the CDR3 is TGCGCCAGCAGCTTGGATGGGCAGGGTGATGGAGATACGCAGTATTTT. This sequence encodes CASSLDGQGDGDTQYF. Full variable domain (remainder filled in from reference TRBV5-1 and TRBJ2-3): KAGVTQTPRYLIKTRGQQVTLSCSPISGHRSVSWYQQTPGQGLQFLFEYFSETQRNKGNFPGRFSGRQFSNSRSEMNVSTLELGDSALYLCASSLDGQGDGDTQYFGPGTRLTVL.

The chain recombines TRBV30 with TRBJ1-4, with TRBD1 matching over 11 bases. This CDR3 is built from 19 residues. V lost 0 bases, J lost 8 bases, and 17 bases stayed unmatched. Germline V gene data show CDR1 as GTSNPN and CDR2 as SVGIG (reference sequence). The CDR3 loop is CAWSVRFGQGASWNEKLFF. As DNA, the CDR3 is TGTGCCTGGAGTGTAAGGTTCGGACAGGGGGCGAGTTGGAACGAAAAACTGTTTTTT. The entire variable domain, with the rest obtained from reference TRBV30 and TRBJ1-4, is as follows: SQTIHQWPATLVQPVGSPLSLECTVEGTSNPNLYWYRQAAGRGLQLLFYSVGIGQISSEVPQNLSASRPQDRQFILSSKKLLLSDSGFYLCAWSVRFGQGASWNEKLFFGSGTQLSVL.

This clone appeared once. V gene TRBV3-1 (or the pseudogene TRBV3-2) combines with J gene TRBJ1-6; 9 bases map to TRBD1. The germline CDR1 and CDR2 sequences are LGHDT and YNNKEL (reference sequence). V shed 4 bases, J shed 10 bases, and the junction held 8 bases outside the gene matches. This CDR3 has 15 residues. For the CDR3, the DNA is TGTGCCAGCAGCCTTGAACCCACAGGGGGCTCACCCCTCCACTTT. Protein product: CASSLEPTGGSPLHF.

This clone showed up just once. The rearrangement joins TRBV10-3 to TRBJ2-1; 10 bases are shared with TRBD1. Trimming took 7 bases from V and 7 from J; bases not matched to a gene: 13. The CDR3 sequence is 16 residues long. Germline CDR1 ENHRY, CDR2 SYGVKD. DNA for the CDR3: TGTGCCATCACCGAGCCCGGGACAGGGGTCCTTAATGAGCAGTTCTTC. It is translated as CAITEPGTGVLNEQFF.

The rearrangement uses TRBV28 and TRBJ2-5, with D possibly TRBD2 on 6 matching bases. V lost 5 bases, J lost 1 base, and 11 bases lay in between. The germline V gene encodes CDR1 MDHEN and CDR2 SYDVKM. This CDR3 spans 14 amino acids. CDR3 coding DNA: TGTGCCAGCAGTGGGGCGGGATCCCAAGAGACCCAGTACTTC. Protein: CASSGAGSQETQYF.

This chain links TRBV6-5 with TRBJ2-7; 9 bases are a match to TRBD1. The CDR3 spans 15 residues. The J segment lost 3 bases and the V segment lost 6 bases, leaving 9 bases of the junction unmatched. The germline gives CDR1 MNHEY, CDR2 SVGAGI. For the CDR3, the DNA is TGTGCCAGCAGAAACGGGGGACAGGGAAGCTACGAGCAGTACTTC. It translates to CASRNGGQGSYEQYF.

The chain uses TRBV3-1 (or the pseudogene TRBV3-2) and TRBJ2-3, with a tentative D call TRBD2 (6 bases). Trimming took 6 bases from V and 6 from J, leaving 10 bases between them. The CDR3 extends over 12 amino acids. Germline V gene lookup returns CDR1 LGHDT and CDR2 YNNKEL (reference sequence). The CDR3 nucleotides read TGTGCCAGCAGACAAAGCGGGGATACGCAGTATTTT. Protein product: CASRQSGDTQYF.

The rearrangement links TRBV6-4 to TRBJ2-5, with D possibly matching TRBD2 (7 bases). The CDR3 covers 17 residues. Looked up from germline, CDR1 is MRHNA and CDR2 is SNTAGT. Trimming removed 6 bases at V and 3 bases at J, with 23 bases between. CDR3: CASRRPSCGGDEETQYF. CDR3 nucleotide sequence: TGTGCCAGCAGACGCCCAAGTTGCGGGGGCGATGAAGAGACCCAGTACTTC.

V gene TRBV19 combines with J gene TRBJ1-3; D perhaps matches TRBD1 (5 bases). V lost 4 bases and J lost 2, with 12 bases in between. Germline assignment: CDR1 LNHDA and CDR2 SQIVND (reference sequence). The CDR3 extends over 15 amino acids. The CDR3 DNA follows: TGTGCCAGTAGTACTTGGCAGGGTCCTGGAAACACCATATATTTT. Its protein product is CASSTWQGPGNTIYF.

This rearrangement joins TRBV9 to TRBJ2-2, with 8 bases fitting TRBD2. Per germline, CDR1 SGDLS and CDR2 YYNGEE. V shed 4 bases, J shed 2 bases, and the junction held 10 bases outside the gene matches. The CDR3 is 17 residues long. In DNA form, the CDR3 reads TGTGCCAGCAGCTTTACCGGGACTAGATTAAACACCGGGGAGCTGTTTTTT. Translating gives CASSFTGTRLNTGELFF.

The chain couples TRBV4-1 to TRBJ1-4; D not resolved. Germline CDR1 and CDR2: MGHRA and YSYEKL. Trimming stripped 3 bases from V and 6 bases from J, with 14 bases between. The CDR3 loop spans 15 amino acids. DNA of the CDR3: TGCGCCAGCAGCCAGCAAAGCTCGCTTTATGAAAAACTGTTTTTT. Translation gives CASSQQSSLYEKLFF.

This clone came up once. The V and J genes are TRBV7-8 and TRBJ2-1; 9 bases fit TRBD1. From germline, CDR1 is SGHVS and CDR2 FQNEAQ. J gave up 5 bases and V 5 bases, and 10 bases lay outside the gene matches. This CDR3 comprises 16 residues. The CDR3 spells CASSARPGQGHNEQFF. CDR3 DNA: TGTGCCAGCAGCGCGAGGCCGGGACAGGGTCACAATGAGCAGTTCTTC.

The rearrangement joins TRBV30 to TRBJ1-1, with D possibly being TRBD1 (5 bases). From germline, CDR1 is GTSNPN and CDR2 SVGIG (reference sequence). Trimming pared 4 bases from V and 4 bases from J, leaving 19 bases between. This CDR3 is built from 15 residues. The CDR3 region is CAWIRSIRVGTEAFF. The CDR3 DNA is TGTGCCTGGATCAGAAGCATCAGGGTGGGCACTGAAGCTTTCTTT.

The chain carries TRBV18 and TRBJ2-7; 9 nucleotides line up with TRBD2. The CDR3 runs 17 residues. With V trimmed by 0 bases and J by 7 bases, 13 bases remained unmatched. Germline values: CDR1 KGHSH, CDR2 LQKENI. CDR3 sequence (DNA): TGTGCCAGCTCACCACCGGTAGCTAGCGGGACTATCAGGGAGCAGTACTTC. Amino acid sequence: CASSPPVASGTIREQYF.

This chain joins TRBV3-1 (or the pseudogene TRBV3-2) and TRBJ2-5, with TRBD2 matching 12 bases. Germline V gene sequence: CDR1 LGHDT, CDR2 YNNKEL (reference sequence). The CDR3 consists of 14 residues. Trimming removed 5 bases from V and 2 bases from J; junction bases left unmatched: 0. For the CDR3, the DNA is TGTGCCAGCAGCGGACTAGCGGGACAAGAGACCCAGTACTTC. It specifies CASSGLAGQETQYF.

The genes are TRBV5-1 and TRBJ1-4; 9 nucleotides agree with TRBD1. The CDR3 sequence is 13 residues long. With V trimmed by 4 bases and J by 6 bases, 1 base remained unmatched. Germline CDR1 is SGHRS and CDR2 is YFSETQ. CDR3 nucleotides: TGCGCCAGCAGCCGGACAGGGGATGAAAAACTGTTTTTT. Its translation is CASSRTGDEKLFF.

The chain links TRBV27 to TRBJ1-5; a possible D gene is TRBD1 (5 bases). V gave up 10 bases and J gave up 4 bases, with 11 bases separating them. CDR3 length: 12 amino acids. Germline-derived CDR1 and CDR2 are MNHEY and SMNVEV (reference sequence). CDR3 sequence (DNA): TGTGCCACCAGGGCCATAAATCAGCCCCAGCATTTT. Translation gives CATRAINQPQHF.